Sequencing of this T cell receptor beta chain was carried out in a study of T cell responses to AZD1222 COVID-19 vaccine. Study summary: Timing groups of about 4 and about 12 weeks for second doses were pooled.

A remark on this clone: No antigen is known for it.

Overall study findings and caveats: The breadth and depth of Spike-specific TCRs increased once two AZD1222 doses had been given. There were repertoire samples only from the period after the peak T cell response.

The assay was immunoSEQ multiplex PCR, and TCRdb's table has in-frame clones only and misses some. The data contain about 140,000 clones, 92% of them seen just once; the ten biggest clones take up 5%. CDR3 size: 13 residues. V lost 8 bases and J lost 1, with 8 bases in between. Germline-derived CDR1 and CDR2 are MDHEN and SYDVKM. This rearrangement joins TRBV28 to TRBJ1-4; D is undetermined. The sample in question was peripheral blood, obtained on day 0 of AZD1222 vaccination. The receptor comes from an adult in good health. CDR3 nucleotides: TGTGCCAGCTTCGGCGGAACTAATGAAAAACTGTTTTTT. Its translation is CASFGGTNEKLFF.